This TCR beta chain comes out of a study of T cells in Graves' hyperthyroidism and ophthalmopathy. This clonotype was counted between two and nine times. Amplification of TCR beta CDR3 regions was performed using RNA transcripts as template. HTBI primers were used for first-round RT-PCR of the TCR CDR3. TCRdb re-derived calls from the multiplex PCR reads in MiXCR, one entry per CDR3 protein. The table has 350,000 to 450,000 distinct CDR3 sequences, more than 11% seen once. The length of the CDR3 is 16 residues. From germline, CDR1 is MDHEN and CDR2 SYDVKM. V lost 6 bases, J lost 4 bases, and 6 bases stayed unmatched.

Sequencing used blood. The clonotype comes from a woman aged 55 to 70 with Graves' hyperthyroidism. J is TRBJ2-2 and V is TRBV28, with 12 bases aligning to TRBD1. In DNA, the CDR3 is TGTGCCAGCAGCCCCGGGACAGGGGGCGGCACCGGGGAGCTGTTTTTT. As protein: CASSPGTGGGTGELFF.